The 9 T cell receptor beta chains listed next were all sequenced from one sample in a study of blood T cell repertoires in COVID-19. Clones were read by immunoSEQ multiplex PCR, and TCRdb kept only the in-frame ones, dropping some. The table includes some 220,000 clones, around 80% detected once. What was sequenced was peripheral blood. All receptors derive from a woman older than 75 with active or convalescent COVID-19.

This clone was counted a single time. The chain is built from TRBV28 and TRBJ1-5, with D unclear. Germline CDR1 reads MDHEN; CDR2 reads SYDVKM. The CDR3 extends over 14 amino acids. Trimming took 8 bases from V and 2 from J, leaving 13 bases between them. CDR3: CASLVGLGNQPQHF. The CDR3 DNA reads TGTGCCAGCCTCGTCGGTCTGGGCAATCAGCCCCAGCATTTT.

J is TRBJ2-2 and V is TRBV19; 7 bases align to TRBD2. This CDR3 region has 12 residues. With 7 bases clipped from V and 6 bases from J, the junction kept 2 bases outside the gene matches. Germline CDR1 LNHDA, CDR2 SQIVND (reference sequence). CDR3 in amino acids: CASIRGAGELFF. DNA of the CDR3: TGTGCCAGTATTCGGGGGGCCGGGGAGCTGTTTTTT.

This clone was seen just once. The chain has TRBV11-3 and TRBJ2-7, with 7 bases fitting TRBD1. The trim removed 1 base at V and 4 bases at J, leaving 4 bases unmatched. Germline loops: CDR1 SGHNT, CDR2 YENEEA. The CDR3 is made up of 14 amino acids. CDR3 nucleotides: TGTGCCAGCAGCTTAGGCCCGACAGGGTACGAGCAGTACTTC. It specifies CASSLGPTGYEQYF.

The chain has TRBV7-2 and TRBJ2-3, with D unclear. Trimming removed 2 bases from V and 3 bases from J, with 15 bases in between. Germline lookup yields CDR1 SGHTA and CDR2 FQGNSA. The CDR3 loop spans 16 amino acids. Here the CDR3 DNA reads TGTGCCAGCAGCTTAAACGTAGCCCCGGTGACAGATACGCAGTATTTT. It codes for CASSLNVAPVTDTQYF.

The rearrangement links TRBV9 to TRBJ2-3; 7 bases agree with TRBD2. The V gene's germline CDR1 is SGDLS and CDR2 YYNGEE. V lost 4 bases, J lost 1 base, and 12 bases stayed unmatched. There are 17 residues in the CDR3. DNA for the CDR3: TGTGCCAGCAGCCCCCACCCGCGGGGGAGGGGCACAGATACGCAGTATTTT. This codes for CASSPHPRGRGTDTQYF.

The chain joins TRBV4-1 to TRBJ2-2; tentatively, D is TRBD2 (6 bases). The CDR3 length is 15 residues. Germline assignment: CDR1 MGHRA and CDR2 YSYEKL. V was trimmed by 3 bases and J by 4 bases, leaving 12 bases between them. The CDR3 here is CASSQAGRPTGELFF. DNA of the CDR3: TGCGCCAGCAGCCAGGCGGGGCGCCCCACCGGGGAGCTGTTTTTT.

The chain's CDR3 is CASSEMTSGSFSTDTQYF. Written as DNA, the CDR3 is TGTGCCAGCAGCGAAATGACTAGCGGGAGCTTTAGCACAGATACGCAGTATTTT. V gene TRBV14 combines with J gene TRBJ2-3, with 12 positions matching TRBD2. V was clipped by 5 bases and J by 0 bases; unmatched bases: 9. CDR3 length: 18 residues. Germline lookup yields CDR1 SGHDN and CDR2 FVKESK.

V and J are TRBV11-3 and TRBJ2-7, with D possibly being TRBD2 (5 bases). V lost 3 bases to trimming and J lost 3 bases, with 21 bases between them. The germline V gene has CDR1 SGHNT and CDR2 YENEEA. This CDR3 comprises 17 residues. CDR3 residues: CASSLSLRRVSNYEQYF. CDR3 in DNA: TGTGCCAGCAGCTTGAGCCTGCGGCGGGTCTCAAACTACGAGCAGTACTTC.

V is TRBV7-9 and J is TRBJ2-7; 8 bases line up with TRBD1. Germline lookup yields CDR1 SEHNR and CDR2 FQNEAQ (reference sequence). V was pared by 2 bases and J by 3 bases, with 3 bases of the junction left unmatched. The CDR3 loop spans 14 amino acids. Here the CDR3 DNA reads TGTGCCAGCAGCTTAAGTGACAGGGGCTACGAGCAGTACTTC. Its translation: CASSLSDRGYEQYF.